Below, 20 T cell receptor beta chains from the same sample are listed, as sequenced in a study of T-cell memory formation after mild COVID-19. TCRdb called the 5' RACE reads again in MiXCR, with one record for every CDR3 protein. The sample comprises about 410,000 distinct CDR3 sequences, 15% to 20% of which are singletons, and roughly 21% rests with the top ten. Sequenced: PBMCs or a T cell subset sorted from them (not recorded which). The receptors shown here come from a man younger than 35 who had mild COVID-19 (a few samples of this study predate the infection). Cell type and time point are not known.

The CDR3 loop is CASSRGTEGYGYTF. CDR3 bases: TGTGCCAGCAGCCGAGGGACGGAGGGGTATGGCTACACCTTC. V usage is TRBV7-9 and J usage is TRBJ1-2, with TRBD1 as a possible D gene (5 bases). V dropped 5 bases and J dropped 5 bases, with 15 bases sitting between them. The CDR3 consists of 14 residues. Germline loops: CDR1 SEHNR, CDR2 FQNEAQ (reference sequence).

There are many counts of this clonotype. The rearrangement uses TRBV7-2 and TRBJ2-7; D ambiguous. This CDR3 has 12 amino acids. Between the trimmed V and J ends, which lost 3 bases and 4 bases, there was a span of 7 bases. CDR1 is SGHTA and CDR2 is FQGNSA in the germline V gene. The CDR3 DNA reads TGTGCCAGCAGCTTCGGGCAGTACGAGCAGTACTTC. Its protein product is CASSFGQYEQYF.

V is TRBV11-2 and J is TRBJ2-3; possibly TRBD1 or TRBD2 for D (6 bases each). Deletions cut 0 bases from V and 8 bases from J, with 18 bases between. The germline CDR1 and CDR2 sequences are SGHAT and FQNNGV. This CDR3 spans 16 amino acids. The chain's CDR3 is CASSLDVWGASGTQYF. The CDR3, as DNA: TGTGCCAGCAGCTTAGATGTTTGGGGGGCCTCGGGTACGCAGTATTTT. The variable domain in full, completed from reference TRBV11-2 and TRBJ2-3, reads EAGVAQSPRYKIIEKRQSVAFWCNPISGHATLYWYQQILGQGPKLLIQFQNNGVVDDSQLPKDRFSAERLKGVDSTLKIQPAKLEDSAVYLCASSLDVWGASGTQYFGPGTRLTVL.

The chain couples TRBV24-1 to TRBJ2-1; 10 bases match TRBD1. CDR3 size: 13 residues. Germline-derived CDR1 and CDR2 are KGHDR and SFDVKD. The CDR3 DNA is TGTGCAAACCCGGGACAGGGGATGGATGAGCAGTTCTTC. It codes for CANPGQGMDEQFF.

The gene calls are TRBV18 and TRBJ2-1, with D possibly TRBD1 on 5 matching bases. Trimming took 0 bases from V and 2 from J, leaving 5 bases between them. Germline CDR1 reads KGHSH; CDR2 reads LQKENI. This CDR3 spans 14 amino acids. CDR3 bases: TGTGCCAGCTCACCACCGGACACCTACAATGAGCAGTTCTTC. Its protein product is CASSPPDTYNEQFF.

This clonotype was recorded many times. The chain couples TRBV5-1 to TRBJ2-2; D might be TRBD1 (6 bases). The ends were cut back, 1 base at V and 3 bases at J, with 13 bases in the middle. CDR3 length: 16 residues. Germline-derived CDR1 and CDR2 are SGHRS and YFSETQ. The CDR3 DNA follows: TGCGCCAGCAGCTTGCGATTTCCAGGGGACACCGGGGAGCTGTTTTTT. It encodes CASSLRFPGDTGELFF. Looking up the rest from reference TRBV5-1 and TRBJ2-2 gives the full variable domain: KAGVTQTPRYLIKTRGQQVTLSCSPISGHRSVSWYQQTPGQGLQFLFEYFSETQRNKGNFPGRFSGRQFSNSRSEMNVSTLELGDSALYLCASSLRFPGDTGELFFGEGSRLTVL.

The rearrangement joins TRBV7-2 to TRBJ2-2; D gene unclear. V was shortened by 5 bases and J by 6 bases, with 13 bases between the two germline ends. This CDR3 contains 14 residues. Germline V CDR1 and CDR2: SGHTA, FQGNSA. Written as DNA, the CDR3 is TGTGCCAGCAGCGCCCACAGTAGCCCCGGGGAGCTGTTTTTT. The encoded protein is CASSAHSSPGELFF.

The chain couples TRBV12-3 or TRBV12-4 to TRBJ1-5, with 7 bases fitting TRBD1. The V segment lost 1 base and the J segment 5 bases; nucleotides outside the gene matches: 5. The CDR3 is 15 amino acids. CDR3 in amino acids: CASSLEDRDYQPQHF. The CDR3 DNA reads TGTGCCAGCAGTTTAGAAGACAGGGATTATCAGCCCCAGCATTTT.

This chain joins TRBV4-2 and TRBJ2-5; TRBD2 matches at 9 bases. The CDR3 runs 15 residues. From germline, CDR1 is LGHNA and CDR2 YNFKEQ. J lost 5 bases, V lost 1 base, and 5 bases had no gene match. The CDR3: CASSQVAGGPETQYF. The CDR3 region has the DNA TGTGCCAGCAGCCAAGTGGCGGGGGGGCCGGAGACCCAGTACTTC.

The table lists this clonotype with many counts. The chain is built from TRBV12-3 or TRBV12-4 and TRBJ2-1; the match to TRBD2 covers 8 bases. The CDR3 contains 15 residues. Losses at the gene ends were 6 bases for V and 3 bases for J; bases not matched to a gene: 7. The CDR3 bases are TGTGCCAGCAGCCGGGGACTAGGTGGCTACAATGAGCAGTTCTTC. Protein product: CASSRGLGGYNEQFF.

The chain links TRBV7-2 to TRBJ2-5, with a possible D match to TRBD2 (5 bases). The V gene's germline CDR1 is SGHTA and CDR2 FQGNSA. V was pared by 3 bases and J by 3 bases, with 11 bases between. The CDR3 covers 14 residues. The CDR3 is CASSFRTAEETQYF. The CDR3 DNA follows: TGTGCCAGCAGCTTTCGGACTGCCGAAGAGACCCAGTACTTC.

The chain carries TRBV5-1 and TRBJ2-1; D possibly uses TRBD1 or TRBD2 (6 bases each). Per the germline V gene, CDR1 is SGHRS and CDR2 is YFSETQ. V was shortened by 0 bases and J by 9 bases, with 13 bases between the two germline ends. The CDR3 totals 14 residues. The CDR3 is CASSLGGAHTEQFF. In DNA, the CDR3 is TGCGCCAGCAGCTTGGGGGGGGCCCACACTGAGCAGTTCTTC.

This chain uses TRBV11-2 with TRBJ1-2; possibly TRBD1 for D (6 bases). Deletions cut 0 bases from V and 5 bases from J, with 10 bases between. The CDR3 is made up of 14 amino acids. Germline V CDR1 and CDR2: SGHAT, FQNNGV. CDR3 residues: CASSLDRGIYGYTF. CDR3 coding DNA: TGTGCCAGCAGCTTAGACAGGGGCATATATGGCTACACCTTC.

The sample holds a few counts of this clonotype. This sequence joins TRBV7-3 and TRBJ2-3; D uncertain. Germline V gene sequence: CDR1 SGHTA, CDR2 FQGTGA. The CDR3 extends over 13 amino acids. With 3 bases removed from V and 2 bases from J, the gap between germline ends came to 6 bases. DNA for the CDR3: TGTGCCAGCAGCTTTCGTCCCACAGATACGCAGTATTTT. Amino acids: CASSFRPTDTQYF.

This clonotype was counted a single time. The rearrangement uses TRBV5-8 and TRBJ2-4, with unresolved D. Trimming took 0 bases from V and 0 from J, leaving 10 bases between them. The CDR3 is 16 residues long. Germline V gene lookup returns CDR1 SGHTS and CDR2 YDEGEE. The chain's CDR3 is CASSLAVTKAKNIQYF. The DNA for the CDR3 is TGTGCCAGCAGCTTGGCCGTCACCAAAGCCAAAAACATTCAGTACTTC.

This clonotype was counted at least ten times. The rearrangement uses TRBV29-1 and TRBJ1-1; TRBD1 agrees at 7 bases. The ends lost 3 bases at V and 6 bases at J; junction bases unmatched: 7. The CDR3 totals 13 residues. Germline assignment: CDR1 SQVTM and CDR2 ANQGSEA. In DNA form, the CDR3 reads TGCAGCGTTGAGACAGGGAATTCAGCTGAAGCTTTCTTT. It specifies CSVETGNSAEAFF. Using reference TRBV29-1 and TRBJ1-1 for the parts outside the CDR3, the full variable domain is SAVISQKPSRDICQRGTSLTIQCQVDSQVTMMFWYRQQPGQSLTLIATANQGSEATYESGFVIDKFPISRPNLTFSTLTVSNMSPEDSSIYLCSVETGNSAEAFFGQGTRLTVV.

The chain has TRBV6-5 and TRBJ1-5, with 9 bases fitting TRBD1. The V and J ends lost 5 bases and 8 bases, in that order; junction bases with no gene match: 4. The CDR3 sequence is 13 residues long. Germline CDR1 and CDR2: MNHEY and SVGAGI. The CDR3 bases are TGTGCCAGCAGTAGGGACAGGGTCGAGCCCCAGCATTTT. Translating gives CASSRDRVEPQHF.

This clonotype was seen a handful of times. This rearrangement joins TRBV9 to TRBJ1-1, with 8 bases fitting TRBD1. Germline V gene lookup returns CDR1 SGDLS and CDR2 YYNGEE. Losses at the gene ends were 5 bases for V and 5 bases for J; bases not matched to a gene: 11. The CDR3 is made up of 15 amino acids. In DNA, the CDR3 is TGTGCCAGCAGTCCAGGCTTAACAGGGGGGACTGAAGCTTTCTTT. Translating gives CASSPGLTGGTEAFF.

The chain employs TRBV20-1 and TRBJ1-2; 9 bases agree with TRBD1. V was clipped by 5 bases and J by 4 bases; unmatched bases: 2. The CDR3 has 12 residues. The germline gives CDR1 DFQATT, CDR2 SNEGSKA (reference sequence). The CDR3 DNA reads as TGCAGTGCTTTGACAGGGGGCTATGGCTACACCTTC. Its translation: CSALTGGYGYTF.

A few counts support this clonotype. The chain has TRBV28 and TRBJ2-5, with 13 bases lining up with TRBD2. Germline lookup yields CDR1 MDHEN and CDR2 SYDVKM. J gave up 3 bases and V 5 bases, and 3 bases lay outside the gene matches. The CDR3 has 15 amino acids. The DNA for the CDR3 is TGTGCCAGCAGTCGACTAGCGGGGGGAAAAGAGACCCAGTACTTC. Protein sequence: CASSRLAGGKETQYF. The variable domain in full, completed from reference TRBV28 and TRBJ2-5, reads DVKVTQSSRYLVKRTGEKVFLECVQDMDHENMFWYRQDPGLGLRLIYFSYDVKMKEKGDIPEGYSVSREKKERFSLILESASTNQTSMYLCASSRLAGGKETQYFGPGTRLLVL.